The T cell receptor (beta chain) under discussion was sequenced for a study of a mutant IDH1 vaccine in newly diagnosed glioma. For the study at large: Radiotherapy alone preceded vaccination by 4-6 weeks; alternatively, vaccination started with temozolomide cycles. Earlier therapy was either radiotherapy, temozolomide, or both, and most got both.

Assay: immunoSEQ multiplex PCR; the TCRdb copy retains only in-frame clones and omits some. This table has approximately 61,000 clones, around 80% appearing once. Described time point: week 5, during vaccination. What each vaccine dose contained was 300 ug of mutant IDH1 20-mer peptide, accompanied by topical imiquimod. New WHO grade 3 or 4 IDH1-mutant, ATRX-lost astrocytomas were present in all donors. Comment on this clone: The antigen is undetermined.

This receptor was identified in a woman in her forties or fifties with glioma. The sample consisted of PBMCs, taken from a glioma patient whose treatment included an IDH1 peptide vaccine.

The CDR3 sequence is CASSEDPGTSVTSYEQYF. The CDR3 DNA reads as TGTGCCAGCAGTGAAGACCCCGGGACTAGCGTGACCTCCTACGAGCAGTACTTC. The chain is built from TRBV27 and TRBJ2-7; 10 bases agree with TRBD2. CDR3 length: 18 amino acids. V lost 5 bases, J lost 0 bases, and 13 bases stayed unmatched. CDR1 is MNHEY and CDR2 is SMNVEV in the germline V gene (reference sequence).